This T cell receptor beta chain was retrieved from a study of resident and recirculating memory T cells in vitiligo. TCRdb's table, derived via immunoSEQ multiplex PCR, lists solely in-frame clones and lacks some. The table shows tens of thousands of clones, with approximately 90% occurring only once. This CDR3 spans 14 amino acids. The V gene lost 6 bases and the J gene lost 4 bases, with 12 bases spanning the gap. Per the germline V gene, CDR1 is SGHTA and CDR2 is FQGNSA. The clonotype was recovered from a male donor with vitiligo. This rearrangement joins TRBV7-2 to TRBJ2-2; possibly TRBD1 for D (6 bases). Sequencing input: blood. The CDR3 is CASSRSRGTGELFF. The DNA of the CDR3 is TGTGCCAGCAGTCGTAGCAGGGGCACCGGGGAGCTGTTTTTT.